This T cell receptor (beta chain) was recovered during a study of beta chain features in type 1 diabetes. Whole-study findings and limits: TCRB CDR3 length was moderately but significantly reduced in all four CD4+ subsets of Type 1 diabetes patients.

Every donor had blood drawn once into heparin, roughly 0.11 L on average. TCRB transcripts that were expressed got sequenced, as all of the isolated RNA had been reverse transcribed. Produced via immunoSEQ multiplex PCR; TCRdb's table is partial and in-frame only. The repertoire holds fewer than 55,000 clones, with about 40% as singletons. With respect to this clone: As yet, its antigen is unknown.

Germline V gene sequence: CDR1 KGHSH, CDR2 LQKENI. Trimming shortened V by 1 base and J by 6 bases, and 13 bases separated the two germline ends. The CDR3 totals 14 residues. The sample consisted of Tregs from blood. This sequence was found in a man younger than 40 with type 1 diabetes. The chain joins TRBV18 to TRBJ2-7, with a tentative D call TRBD1 (6 bases). The DNA for the CDR3 is TGTGCCAGCTCACCACTGGGACACTCGGGCGAGCAGTACTTC. Translating it yields CASSPLGHSGEQYF.